These T cell receptor beta chains were read from a single sample in a study of T-cell reconstitution after alpha-beta-depleted transplantation in children. TCRdb independently ran MiXCR on the PCR reads; one entry per CDR3 protein. The data hold 100,000 to 120,000 distinct CDR3 sequences, with around a tenth observed a single time. Specimen: PBMCs from the stem cell graft donor, collected from the stem cell graft. These receptors originate from a human donor who donated a stem cell graft to a child with acute lymphoblastic leukemia. Both conserved end residues are part of each CDR3. The order of the fields is J gene, D gene, V gene, clone size, CDR3 protein, CDR3 DNA. A D gene is named only where the DNA matches it firmly. Not every row has a clone size; where given, it reads once, few, many or a size class.

TRBJ2-2 TRBD2 TRBV5-1 many CASSLESGGPLTNTGELFF TGCGCCAGCAGCTTGGAGAGCGGGGGACCGTTGACGAACACCGGGGAGCTGTTTTTT
TRBJ2-1 NA TRBV27 NA CASSGLRAISYNEQFF TGTGCCAGCAGTGGTCTCAGGGCTATCTCCTACAATGAGCAGTTCTTC
TRBJ1-3 NA TRBV9 many CASSIGTDSGNTIYF TGTGCCAGCAGCATTGGGACCGACTCTGGAAACACCATATATTTT
TRBJ2-2 TRBD2 TRBV28 many CASKLAANTGELFF TGTGCCAGCAAACTAGCGGCGAACACCGGGGAGCTGTTTTTT
TRBJ1-5 NA TRBV7-2 many CASSSTSTLSNQPQHF TGTGCCAGCAGCTCGACTAGTACATTAAGCAATCAGCCCCAGCATTTT
TRBJ1-1 TRBD1 TRBV27 many CASSPQQGRTEAFF TGTGCCAGCAGTCCACAACAGGGGAGGACTGAAGCTTTCTTT
TRBJ1-6 NA TRBV5-1 many CASSLARGQNNSPLHF TGCGCCAGCAGCTTGGCCAGGGGACAAAATAATTCACCCCTCCACTTT
TRBJ2-7 NA TRBV7-2 many CASSPDGLEQYF TGTGCCAGCAGCCCGGACGGGCTCGAGCAGTACTTC
TRBJ1-6 NA TRBV5-1 many CASSLGEGSPLHF TGCGCCAGCAGCTTGGGCGAGGGTTCACCCCTCCACTTT
TRBJ2-3 NA TRBV5-1 many CAGSRERATDTQYF TGCGCCGGATCTCGTGAGCGAGCCACAGATACGCAGTATTTT
TRBJ1-6 NA TRBV28 many CASSLWGRPFNSPLHF TGTGCCAGCAGTTTATGGGGGCGCCCCTTTAATTCACCCCTCCACTTT
TRBJ2-1 TRBD1 TRBV6-2/TRBV6-3 many CASSYSGQGRYNEQFF TGTGCCAGCAGTTACTCGGGACAGGGGAGGTACAATGAGCAGTTCTTC
TRBJ1-1 NA TRBV5-1 many CASSGRSEAFF TGCGCCAGTAGCGGCCGGAGTGAAGCTTTCTTT
TRBJ1-3 TRBD1 TRBV5-1 many CASSFGQGNGNTIYF TGCGCCAGCAGCTTTGGACAGGGGAATGGAAACACCATATATTTT
TRBJ1-2 TRBD1 TRBV7-8 NA CASSLGGGQGRDGYTF TGTGCCAGCAGCTTAGGGGGGGGACAGGGACGAGATGGCTACACCTTC
TRBJ2-5 NA TRBV12-3/TRBV12-4 many CASSFEAGRYQETQYF TGTGCCAGCAGCTTCGAGGCAGGCCGGTACCAAGAGACCCAGTACTTC
TRBJ2-2 NA TRBV4-3 many CASKGPGTGELFF TGCGCCAGTAAAGGACCGGGGACCGGGGAGCTGTTTTTT
TRBJ1-3 NA TRBV7-9 many CASSLADQGGNTIYF TGTGCCAGCAGCTTAGCGGACCAGGGGGGAAACACCATATATTTT
TRBJ2-7 TRBD2 TRBV5-1 many CASSQGTSRSYEQYF TGCGCCAGCAGCCAAGGGACTAGCAGGTCCTACGAGCAGTACTTC
TRBJ1-1 NA TRBV18 many CASRFTLQGDTEAFF TGTGCCAGCCGATTCACCTTACAGGGTGACACTGAAGCTTTCTTT
TRBJ2-3 NA TRBV7-8 many CASSRNRGIPADTQYF TGTGCCAGCAGTCGGAATAGGGGAATCCCGGCAGATACGCAGTATTTT
TRBJ2-3 TRBD2 TRBV24-1 once CATSGSAGGYTDTQYF TGTGCCACCAGTGGATCAGCGGGAGGGTACACAGATACGCAGTATTTT
TRBJ2-1 NA TRBV5-6 many CASSLVVPAGQFF TGTGCCAGCAGCTTGGTGGTTCCGGCGGGGCAGTTCTTC
TRBJ2-3 TRBD1 TRBV18 many CASSTSGTGSDTQYF TGTGCCAGCTCAACCTCCGGGACAGGGTCCGATACGCAGTATTTT
TRBJ2-7 NA TRBV9 many CASSVETGHSYEQYF TGTGCCAGCAGCGTAGAAACAGGGCATTCCTACGAGCAGTACTTC
TRBJ2-3 NA TRBV28 many CASSFPSENTDTQYF TGTGCCAGCAGTTTCCCTAGCGAAAACACAGATACGCAGTATTTT
TRBJ1-2 NA TRBV9 many CASSAAGAVFNYGYTF TGTGCCAGCAGCGCCGCGGGGGCCGTATTTAACTATGGCTACACCTTC
TRBJ2-3 NA TRBV5-1 medium-sized CASSLMWGDTQYF TGCGCCAGCAGCTTGATGTGGGGAGATACGCAGTATTTT
TRBJ2-3 TRBD2 TRBV20-1 many CSANSGGGTDTQYF TGCAGTGCCAATAGCGGGGGGGGCACAGATACGCAGTATTTT
TRBJ1-1 TRBD1 TRBV6-1 many CASRDRTGGGTEAFF TGTGCCAGCAGGGACCGAACAGGGGGCGGAACTGAAGCTTTCTTT
TRBJ2-1 NA TRBV5-1 many CASSQAAGYNEQFF TGCGCCAGCAGCCAGGCTGCGGGATACAATGAGCAGTTCTTC
TRBJ2-1 TRBD2 TRBV11-2 many CASRPLSSSGGEYNEQFF TGTGCCAGCAGGCCTCTGAGTTCTAGCGGGGGGGAATACAATGAGCAGTTCTTC
TRBJ2-7 TRBD2 TRBV7-9 many CASSPGLAGTYEQYF TGTGCCAGCAGCCCAGGACTAGCGGGAACCTACGAGCAGTACTTC
TRBJ2-6 NA TRBV29-1 many CSVFYSGANVLTF TGCAGCGTTTTTTACTCTGGGGCCAACGTCCTGACTTTC
TRBJ1-1 NA TRBV12-3/TRBV12-4 many CASSSSTNTEAFF TGTGCCAGCAGCTCATCCACAAACACTGAAGCTTTCTTT
TRBJ2-1 NA TRBV3-1 NA CASSQDRGRLYNEQFF TGTGCCAGCAGCCAAGATCGAGGTAGGCTCTACAATGAGCAGTTCTTC
TRBJ2-5 TRBD2 TRBV29-1 many CSAGTSGRAHETQYF TGCAGCGCCGGGACTAGCGGGAGGGCCCATGAGACCCAGTACTTC
TRBJ1-1 NA TRBV4-3 many CASSQTQGTEAFF TGCGCCAGCAGCCAAACCCAGGGGACTGAAGCTTTCTTT
TRBJ1-6 NA TRBV4-3 many CASSRQGRGNSPLHF TGCGCCAGCAGCCGGCAGGGACGGGGAAATTCACCCCTCCACTTT
TRBJ2-1 TRBD1 TRBV7-7 many CASSLRDSPPESYNEQFF TGTGCTAGCAGCCTCCGGGACAGCCCCCCGGAGTCCTACAATGAGCAGTTCTTC
TRBJ1-2 NA TRBV7-9 many CASSSLLGPSYYGYTF TGTGCCAGCAGCTCACTCCTCGGACCGTCCTACTATGGCTACACCTTC